One and the same sample provided the 24 T cell receptor beta chains below, sequenced in a study of CD8 T cells in ankylosing spondylitis. MiXCR was run by TCRdb on the 5' RACE reads, yielding one entry per CDR3 protein. The data show fewer than 650,000 distinct CDR3 sequences, more than 9.5% seen once. The antigens these receptors bind are not known. Study-wide points: Apparently characteristic of ankylosing spondylitis blood was a TCR beta motif (roughly 8 highly homologous variants).

The sample comprised blood, either unsorted or a sorted T cell fraction (not recorded which). These TCRs come from a male donor with ankylosing spondylitis.

The gene calls are TRBV5-6 and TRBJ2-7; D is perhaps TRBD2 (6 bases). The germline gives CDR1 SGHDT, CDR2 YYEEEE. The V end was cut by 4 bases, the J end by 2 bases, with 13 bases between. This CDR3 comprises 14 residues. The CDR3 DNA sequence: TGTGCCAGCAGCCGTCCGGCTAGCGCCTACGAGCAGTACGTC. Protein product: CASSRPASAYEQYV.

This clonotype was seen more than once but under ten times. This chain connects TRBV27 to TRBJ2-2; 10 bases align to TRBD1. From germline, CDR1 is MNHEY and CDR2 SMNVEV (reference sequence). Trimming removed 5 bases from V and 6 bases from J; junction bases left unmatched: 6. CDR3 length equals 15 residues. The CDR3 loop reads CASSPGTGVPGELFF. CDR3 sequence (DNA): TGTGCCAGCAGTCCCGGGACAGGGGTTCCCGGGGAGCTGTTTTTT.

The table lists this clonotype with a few counts. J is TRBJ1-6 and V is TRBV7-9, with 8 bases that match TRBD1. V shed 5 bases, J shed 9 bases, and the junction held 6 bases outside the gene matches. The length of the CDR3 is 14 residues. The germline gives CDR1 SEHNR, CDR2 FQNEAQ (reference sequence). CDR3 nucleotides: TGTGCCAGCAGCAGGGGGACAGGTCCTTCACCCCTCCACTTT. This sequence encodes CASSRGTGPSPLHF.

This clonotype came up a few times. The J gene is TRBJ1-5, the V gene TRBV12-3 or TRBV12-4, with D maybe TRBD1 (6 bases). The CDR3 is 15 residues long. V lost 7 bases, J lost 1 base, and 14 bases lay in between. CDR3 sequence reads: CASTPGARSNQPQHF. In DNA form, the CDR3 reads TGTGCCAGCACCCCGGGGGCGCGGAGCAATCAGCCCCAGCATTTT.

The CDR3 region has the DNA TGTGCCAGCAGCCAAGTCGACAGGGAGAACGGTGAGCAGTTCTTC. Translated, it gives CASSQVDRENGEQFF. The rearrangement links TRBV3-1 to TRBJ2-1; the match to TRBD1 covers 7 bases. In germline, CDR1 is LGHDT, CDR2 YNNKEL (reference sequence). With 1 base clipped from V and 9 bases from J, the junction kept 9 bases outside the gene matches. This CDR3 is 15 amino acids long.

The chain is built from TRBV4-1 and TRBJ2-3; D unresolved. V lost 2 bases, J lost 5 bases, and 5 bases lay in between. In germline, CDR1 is MGHRA, CDR2 YSYEKL. CDR3 length equals 12 residues. CDR3 bases: TGCGCCAGCAGCCAAAGGGAAGATACGCAGTATTTT. Protein sequence: CASSQREDTQYF.

This chain connects TRBV4-1 to TRBJ2-1, with 7 bases identical to TRBD1. The V segment lost 2 bases and the J segment 8 bases; nucleotides outside the gene matches: 9. The CDR3 has 15 residues. Per germline, CDR1 MGHRA and CDR2 YSYEKL. CDR3 bases: TGCGCCAGCAGCCAACGTTGGACAGGTGAGGATGAGCAGTTCTTC. Encoded protein: CASSQRWTGEDEQFF.

The sample holds a few counts of this clonotype. The CDR3 here is CAISGVGDNEQFF. CDR3 nucleotide sequence: TGTGCCATCAGCGGAGTAGGAGACAATGAGCAGTTCTTC. This sequence joins TRBV10-3 and TRBJ2-1; the D is unclear. Per the germline V gene, CDR1 is ENHRY and CDR2 is SYGVKD. Deletions cut 6 bases from V and 5 bases from J, with 11 bases between. CDR3 length equals 13 residues.

The genes are TRBV3-1 and TRBJ1-2, with 7 positions matching TRBD1. This CDR3 spans 13 amino acids. V was clipped by 4 bases and J by 10 bases; unmatched bases: 9. Germline V gene lookup returns CDR1 LGHDT and CDR2 YNNKEL (reference sequence). The CDR3 sequence is CASSPTGQTYYTF. CDR3 nucleotide sequence: TGTGCCAGCAGCCCCACGGGACAGACCTACTACACCTTC.

This clonotype was detected only a few times. This chain joins TRBV2 and TRBJ1-6; D not resolved. The germline V gene has CDR1 SNHLY and CDR2 FYNNEI. Trimming left V 1 base short and J 10 bases short, with 8 bases between. The CDR3 spans 13 residues. CDR3 sequence reads: CASSEGKVSPLHF. The CDR3 DNA reads TGTGCCAGCAGTGAAGGGAAGGTCTCACCCCTCCACTTT. The whole variable domain, filled in from reference TRBV2 and TRBJ1-6, reads EPEVTQTPSHQVTQMGQEVILRCVPISNHLYFYWYRQILGQKVEFLVSFYNNEISEKSEIFDDQFSVERPDGSNFTLKIRSTKLEDSAMYFCASSEGKVSPLHFGNGTRLTVT.

The V and J genes are TRBV15 and TRBJ2-7; D gene unclear. The CDR3 runs 20 residues. Per germline, CDR1 LNHNV and CDR2 YYDKDF (reference sequence). Deletions cut 0 bases from V and 2 bases from J, with 26 bases between. CDR3 sequence reads: CATSRDRGLLAGRWTYEQYF. The CDR3, as DNA: TGTGCCACCAGCAGAGACCGCGGATTGTTAGCCGGACGGTGGACCTACGAGCAGTACTTC. Filled out from reference TRBV15 and TRBJ2-7, the complete variable domain reads DAMVIQNPRYQVTQFGKPVTLSCSQTLNHNVMYWYQQKSSQAPKLLFHYYDKDFNNEADTPDNFQSRRPNTSFCFLDIRSPGLGDTAMYLCATSRDRGLLAGRWTYEQYFGPGTRLTVT.

V and J are TRBV7-9 and TRBJ2-7, with D tentatively TRBD1 (6 bases). V was trimmed by 3 bases and J by 3 bases, leaving 12 bases between them. The CDR3 consists of 14 residues. In germline, CDR1 is SEHNR, CDR2 FQNEAQ (reference sequence). The CDR3 loop reads CASSFTGTSYEQYV. CDR3 nucleotide sequence: TGTGCCAGCAGCTTTACCGGGACAAGCTACGAGCAGTACGTC.

This clonotype was counted between two and nine times. The chain joins TRBV27 to TRBJ2-1; 7 bases line up with TRBD2. Germline lookup yields CDR1 MNHEY and CDR2 SMNVEV (reference sequence). CDR3 length equals 15 residues. V was clipped by 6 bases and J by 2 bases; unmatched bases: 7. The CDR3 DNA reads as TGTGCCAGCAGCACGACCGGGACTACCTACAATGAGCAGTTCTTC. It encodes CASSTTGTTYNEQFF.

V usage is TRBV5-1 and J usage is TRBJ1-6; 10 nucleotides align to TRBD1. With 4 bases clipped from V and 10 bases from J, the junction kept 8 bases outside the gene matches. Germline V lookup: CDR1 SGHRS, CDR2 YFSETQ. The CDR3 loop spans 15 amino acids. The CDR3 nucleotides are TGCGCCAGCAGCCGGGGGACAGGGGATGAATCACCCCTCCACTTT. It specifies CASSRGTGDESPLHF. Combining the CDR3 with reference TRBV5-1 and TRBJ1-6 gives the whole variable domain KAGVTQTPRYLIKTRGQQVTLSCSPISGHRSVSWYQQTPGQGLQFLFEYFSETQRNKGNFPGRFSGRQFSNSRSEMNVSTLELGDSALYLCASSRGTGDESPLHFGNGTRLTVT.

This clonotype was seen only a few times. This chain joins TRBV12-3 or TRBV12-4 and TRBJ2-1, with TRBD2 matching over 7 bases. V trimming: 5 bases; J trimming: 7 bases; junction bases outside the gene matches: 11. The CDR3 covers 15 residues. The CDR3 region has the DNA TGTGCCAGCAGTCCCCGCGGAGGAGCGGGGAATGAGCAGTTCTTC. Its translation is CASSPRGGAGNEQFF.

This clonotype was recorded a few times. CDR3 coding DNA: TGTGCCAGCAGCCAGGCTACGGGAGGGTTTTACGAGCAGTACTTC. This codes for CASSQATGGFYEQYF. The chain links TRBV3-1 to TRBJ2-7, with 8 bases identical to TRBD2. Looked up from germline, CDR1 is LGHDT and CDR2 is YNNKEL (reference sequence). V lost 3 bases to trimming and J lost 4 bases; unmatched junction nucleotides: 8. The CDR3 has 15 residues.

This rearrangement joins TRBV18 to TRBJ2-1; D might be TRBD2 (6 bases). The germline V and J ends were trimmed by 2 bases and 9 bases, with 11 bases remaining between them. The CDR3 totals 13 residues. Germline CDR1 KGHSH, CDR2 LQKENI. CDR3 DNA sequence: TGTGCCAGCTCACCAACCTGGGAGGCTGAGCAGTTCTTC. Translated: CASSPTWEAEQFF.

This clonotype was recorded at least ten times. CDR3: CASSPMPSLSYNEQFF. CDR3 nucleotides: TGTGCCAGCAGCCCTATGCCGAGCCTGTCCTACAATGAGCAGTTCTTC. The chain has TRBV12-3 or TRBV12-4 and TRBJ2-1, with D hard to call. The ends were cut back, 6 bases at V and 1 base at J, with 16 bases in the middle. The CDR3 is 16 amino acids.

J is TRBJ2-1 and V is TRBV6-5, with D tentatively TRBD1 (5 bases). Trimming pared 0 bases from V and 2 bases from J, leaving 11 bases between. This CDR3 comprises 16 residues. Germline V gene lookup returns CDR1 MNHEY and CDR2 SVGAGI. The CDR3 region has the DNA TGTGCCAGCAGTTACTCCGCAGGGCGCGCCTACAATGAGCAGTTCTTC. This encodes CASSYSAGRAYNEQFF.

The chain combines TRBV15 with TRBJ1-2; 7 bases map to TRBD1. This CDR3 contains 16 residues. V was clipped by 0 bases and J by 8 bases; unmatched bases: 12. From germline, CDR1 is LNHNV and CDR2 YYDKDF (reference sequence). In nucleotides, the CDR3 is TGTGCCACCAGCAGAGATGACAGGGCCGAGGTGGGAGGCTACACCTTC. This gives the protein CATSRDDRAEVGGYTF.

This chain links TRBV20-1 with TRBJ1-2, with unresolved D. CDR1 and CDR2 from the germline V gene are DFQATT and SNEGSKA (reference sequence). Trimming shortened V by 3 bases and J by 6 bases, and 11 bases separated the two germline ends. CDR3 length: 12 amino acids. Written as DNA, the CDR3 is TGCAGTGCTAGCGGTCAGATCGATGGCTACACCTTC. Translation: CSASGQIDGYTF.

The V and J genes are TRBV20-1 and TRBJ2-7; D is unclear. Trimming stripped 0 bases from V and 0 bases from J, with 6 bases between. This CDR3 has 13 residues. Germline-derived CDR1 and CDR2 are DFQATT and SNEGSKA (reference sequence). The CDR3 nucleotides are TGCAGTGCTAGAGACCAACTCTCCTACGAGCAGTACGTC. This sequence encodes CSARDQLSYEQYV.

This clonotype has just a few counts. The chain joins TRBV7-9 to TRBJ1-5; D might be TRBD1 (6 bases). The CDR3 consists of 16 residues. The germline V gene encodes CDR1 SEHNR and CDR2 FQNEAQ (reference sequence). V dropped 1 base and J dropped 2 bases, with 12 bases sitting between them. The CDR3 DNA sequence: TGTGCCAGCAGCTTAGAGGGGGGCGCGGGCAATCAGCCCCAGCATTTT. Residues: CASSLEGGAGNQPQHF.

This clonotype was picked up many times. The V and J genes are TRBV12-3 or TRBV12-4 and TRBJ1-3, with unresolved D. The V gene lost 6 bases and the J gene lost 0 bases, with 6 bases spanning the gap. There are 13 residues in the CDR3. CDR3 DNA: TGTGCCAGCAGACCCCACTCTGGAAACACCATATATTTT. Its translation is CASRPHSGNTIYF.